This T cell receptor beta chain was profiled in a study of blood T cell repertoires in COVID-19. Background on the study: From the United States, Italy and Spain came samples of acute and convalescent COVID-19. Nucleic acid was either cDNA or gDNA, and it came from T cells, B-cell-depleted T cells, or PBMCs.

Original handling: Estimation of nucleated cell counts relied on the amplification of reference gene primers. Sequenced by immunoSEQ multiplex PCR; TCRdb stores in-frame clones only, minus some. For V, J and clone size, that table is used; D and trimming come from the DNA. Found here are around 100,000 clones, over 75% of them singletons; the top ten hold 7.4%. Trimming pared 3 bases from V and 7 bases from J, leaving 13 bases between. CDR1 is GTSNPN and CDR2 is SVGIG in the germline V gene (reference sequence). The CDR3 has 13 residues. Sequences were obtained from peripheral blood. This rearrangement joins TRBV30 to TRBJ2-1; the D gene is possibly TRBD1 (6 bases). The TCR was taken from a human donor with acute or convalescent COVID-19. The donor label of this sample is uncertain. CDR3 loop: CAWSGRQGNEQFF. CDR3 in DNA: TGTGCCTGGAGCGGAAGGCAGGGGAATGAGCAGTTCTTC. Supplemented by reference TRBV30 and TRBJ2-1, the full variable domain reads SQTIHQWPATLVQPVGSPLSLECTVEGTSNPNLYWYRQAAGRGLQLLFYSVGIGQISSEVPQNLSASRPQDRQFILSSKKLLLSDSGFYLCAWSGRQGNEQFFGPGTRLTVL.